The 20 T cell receptor beta chains reported below all come from one sample, sequenced in a study of T cell responses to AZD1222 COVID-19 vaccine. The table came from immunoSEQ multiplex PCR; TCRdb's copy has only in-frame clones and leaves some out. This table holds 150,000 or so clones, roughly nine tenths found once. The material sequenced was peripheral blood, taken on day 0 of MenACWY control vaccination. The source of these receptors is an adult in good health.

This rearrangement joins TRBV12-3 or TRBV12-4 to TRBJ1-1; D not resolved. The CDR3 runs 11 residues. V was cut by 3 bases and J by 11 bases, with 10 bases left in between. The CDR3 coding sequence is TGTGCCAGCAGTTTGAGGGTCGGGGCTTTCTTT. Its translation is CASSLRVGAFF.

The chain is built from TRBV7-6 and TRBJ2-2; 7 bases align to TRBD2. CDR1 SGHVS and CDR2 FNYEAQ come from the germline V gene. V shed 2 bases and J 3 bases; nucleotides not matched to a gene: 6. The CDR3 consists of 16 residues. The CDR3 DNA reads as TGTGCCAGCAGCTTAACCGGGAGGTTGTACACCGGGGAGCTGTTTTTT. Translating it yields CASSLTGRLYTGELFF.

The rearrangement joins TRBV29-1 to TRBJ2-1; 7 nucleotides agree with TRBD2. V lost 3 bases to trimming and J lost 4 bases; unmatched junction nucleotides: 12. The germline V gene has CDR1 SQVTM and CDR2 ANQGSEA. The CDR3 has 16 residues. CDR3 nucleotide sequence: TGCAGCGTTGAGGGTCCGTTGGGACTATCATACAATGAGCAGTTCTTC. This translates into CSVEGPLGLSYNEQFF.

The V call is TRBV2, the J call TRBJ1-2; 7 nucleotides match TRBD1. Trimming at V came to 6 bases and at J to 4 bases, leaving 2 bases not matched to a gene. CDR1 and CDR2 from the germline V gene are SNHLY and FYNNEI. The CDR3 covers 12 residues. As DNA, the CDR3 is TGTGCCAGCAGCCCAGGGGGCTATGGCTACACCTTC. Translation: CASSPGGYGYTF.

The chain employs TRBV2 and TRBJ2-3, with 13 bases identical to TRBD2. V lost 6 bases and J lost 4; bases outside the gene matches: 4. Germline assignment: CDR1 SNHLY and CDR2 FYNNEI. This CDR3 spans 15 amino acids. In nucleotides, the CDR3 is TGTGCCAGCAGGCCACTAGCGGGGGGGTCAGATACGCAGTATTTT. Translated: CASRPLAGGSDTQYF.

This clone turned up a few times. The gene calls are TRBV7-4 and TRBJ2-7; 9 bases fit TRBD1. The V segment lost 2 bases and the J segment 6 bases; nucleotides outside the gene matches: 8. This CDR3 contains 15 residues. Germline-derived CDR1 and CDR2 are SGHVT and SQSDAQ. The CDR3 region is CASSLPRDREREQYV. CDR3 DNA sequence: TGTGCCAGCAGCTTACCCCGGGACAGGGAACGCGAGCAGTACGTC.

The CDR3 DNA reads TGTGCCAGTGCAAAAAAGGCTAGCGGGAGCGTCGGTGAGCAGTTCTTC. This sequence encodes CASAKKASGSVGEQFF. The chain is built from TRBV19 and TRBJ2-1; TRBD2 matches 10 bases. Trimming removed 8 bases from V and 9 bases from J; junction bases left unmatched: 16. CDR3 size: 16 residues. Germline V gene sequence: CDR1 LNHDA, CDR2 SQIVND (reference sequence).

The chain links TRBV6-1 to TRBJ1-3, with D possibly being TRBD1 (5 bases). The V end was cut by 1 base, the J end by 11 bases, with 12 bases between. In germline, CDR1 is MNHNS, CDR2 SASEGT. The CDR3 runs 13 residues. CDR3 nucleotide sequence: TGTGCCAGCAGTGAAGAGGTTCTCAGGGCCATATATTTT. Protein sequence: CASSEEVLRAIYF.

This clone was counted only a few times. The chain joins TRBV14 to TRBJ1-2, with TRBD1 as a possible D gene (6 bases). This CDR3 is built from 16 residues. V lost 3 bases, J lost 6 bases, and 20 bases lay in between. CDR1 is SGHDN and CDR2 is FVKESK in the germline V gene. The CDR3 spells CASSQEWGPGTDGYTF. CDR3 nucleotides: TGTGCCAGCAGCCAGGAGTGGGGGCCGGGCACTGATGGCTACACCTTC.

The gene calls are TRBV27 and TRBJ2-7; D gene uncertain. This CDR3 is built from 13 residues. Trimming took 0 bases from V and 7 from J, leaving 10 bases between them. Germline CDR1 MNHEY, CDR2 SMNVEV (reference sequence). As DNA, the CDR3 is TGTGCCAGCAGTTTATCCCCGCATGGGGAGCAGTACTTC. Translation: CASSLSPHGEQYF.

The chain combines TRBV29-1 with TRBJ2-2, with D hard to call. V was trimmed by 7 bases and J by 5 bases, leaving 11 bases between them. CDR3 size: 12 residues. CDR1 and CDR2 (germline): SQVTM, ANQGSEA. CDR3 bases: TGCAGCGCCCGGACGGATACCGGGGAGCTGTTTTTT. It codes for CSARTDTGELFF.

This rearrangement joins TRBV11-2 to TRBJ1-2; a possible D gene is TRBD1 (6 bases). Trimming took 6 bases from V and 6 from J, leaving 14 bases between them. CDR3 length: 13 amino acids. CDR1 and CDR2 (germline): SGHAT, FQNNGV. The DNA for the CDR3 is TGTGCCAGCAGGCGGCAGGGGAACGATGGCTACACCTTC. Amino acid sequence: CASRRQGNDGYTF.

This clone was seen a single time. The genes are TRBV5-6 and TRBJ1-6, with TRBD1 as a possible D gene (5 bases). The V end lost 4 bases, the J end lost 5 bases, and 10 bases lay between the germline ends. The CDR3 spans 14 residues. From germline, CDR1 is SGHDT and CDR2 YYEEEE. The DNA of the CDR3 is TGTGCCAGCAGCCCCAGGGTCGATAATTCACCCCTCCACTTT. This sequence encodes CASSPRVDNSPLHF.

This chain joins TRBV19 and TRBJ1-5, with TRBD1 matching 7 bases. Germline V gene lookup returns CDR1 LNHDA and CDR2 SQIVND (reference sequence). CDR3 length: 17 amino acids. Trimming at V came to 7 bases and at J to 1 base, leaving 13 bases not matched to a gene. The CDR3 DNA follows: TGTGCCAGTACCCTAGTGAGGGGGACAGAAAGCAATCAGCCCCAGCATTTT. This translates into CASTLVRGTESNQPQHF.

The chain employs TRBV28 and TRBJ1-2; 8 bases line up with TRBD1. With V trimmed by 2 bases and J by 4 bases, 3 bases remained unmatched. The CDR3 totals 14 residues. Germline V gives CDR1 MDHEN, CDR2 SYDVKM. CDR3 sequence: CASSLPGTGYGYTF. CDR3 DNA: TGTGCCAGCAGTTTACCCGGGACAGGCTATGGCTACACCTTC.

The CDR3 sequence: CASSRGNEQFF. DNA for the CDR3: TGTGCCAGCAGCCGGGGCAATGAGCAGTTCTTC. The V call is TRBV11-2, the J call TRBJ2-1; possibly TRBD2 for D (5 bases). This CDR3 contains 11 residues. V was cut by 5 bases and J by 6 bases, with 5 bases left in between. Looked up from germline, CDR1 is SGHAT and CDR2 is FQNNGV.

V usage is TRBV2 and J usage is TRBJ2-7; D gene ambiguous. The CDR3 extends over 14 amino acids. Germline CDR1 reads SNHLY; CDR2 reads FYNNEI. The V end was cut by 6 bases, the J end by 5 bases, with 17 bases between. The DNA of the CDR3 is TGTGCCAGCAGCAAACACGTAAATCAGGACGAGCAGTACTTC. Its protein product is CASSKHVNQDEQYF.

This clone came up once. J is TRBJ2-7 and V is TRBV14; D remains unclear. V was clipped by 0 bases and J by 0 bases, with 15 bases between them. CDR3 length equals 17 residues. Germline V gene data show CDR1 as SGHDN and CDR2 as FVKESK. CDR3 residues: CASSQERDWQSSYEQYF. CDR3 DNA: TGTGCCAGCAGCCAAGAACGTGACTGGCAGAGCTCCTACGAGCAGTACTTC.

The chain couples TRBV5-6 to TRBJ2-1, with 9 bases fitting TRBD2. This CDR3 is built from 16 residues. V lost 4 bases and J lost 6; bases outside the gene matches: 11. Germline V gene data show CDR1 as SGHDT and CDR2 as YYEEEE. CDR3 coding DNA: TGTGCCAGCAGCCTCAAGCGACTAGCGGTGCGCAATGAGCAGTTCTTC. Translation: CASSLKRLAVRNEQFF.

The V and J genes are TRBV9 and TRBJ1-3; D is unresolved. CDR1 and CDR2 from the germline V gene are SGDLS and YYNGEE. The CDR3 sequence is 15 residues long. V lost 0 bases and J lost 3, with 10 bases in between. The CDR3 nucleotides are TGTGCCAGCAGCGTAGATTGGGCCAGTGGAAACACCATATATTTT. Amino acids: CASSVDWASGNTIYF.